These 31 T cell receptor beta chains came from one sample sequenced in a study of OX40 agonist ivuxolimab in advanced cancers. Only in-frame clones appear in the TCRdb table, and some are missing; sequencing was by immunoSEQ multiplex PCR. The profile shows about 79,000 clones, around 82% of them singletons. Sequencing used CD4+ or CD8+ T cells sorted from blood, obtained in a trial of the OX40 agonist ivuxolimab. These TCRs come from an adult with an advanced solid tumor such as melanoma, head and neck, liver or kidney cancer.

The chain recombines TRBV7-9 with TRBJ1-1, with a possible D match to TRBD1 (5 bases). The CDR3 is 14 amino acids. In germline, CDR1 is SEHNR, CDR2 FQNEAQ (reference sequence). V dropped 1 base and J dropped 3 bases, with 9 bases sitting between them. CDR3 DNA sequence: TGTGCCAGCAGCTTAGGGGGCGGGGACACTGAAGCTTTCTTT. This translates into CASSLGGGDTEAFF.

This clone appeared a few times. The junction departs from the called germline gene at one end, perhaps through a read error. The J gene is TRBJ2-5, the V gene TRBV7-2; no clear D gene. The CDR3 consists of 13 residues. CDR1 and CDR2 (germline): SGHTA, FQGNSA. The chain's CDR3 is CASSSGPQGTQYF. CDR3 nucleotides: TGTGCCAGCAGCTCCGGGCCCCAAGGGACCCAGTACTTC.

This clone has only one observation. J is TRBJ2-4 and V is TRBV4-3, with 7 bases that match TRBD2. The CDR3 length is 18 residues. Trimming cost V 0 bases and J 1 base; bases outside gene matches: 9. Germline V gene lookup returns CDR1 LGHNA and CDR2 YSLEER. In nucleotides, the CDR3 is TGCGCCAGCAGCCAAGATCTAGGGGAGGGGATGGCCAAAAACATTCAGTACTTC. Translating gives CASSQDLGEGMAKNIQYF.

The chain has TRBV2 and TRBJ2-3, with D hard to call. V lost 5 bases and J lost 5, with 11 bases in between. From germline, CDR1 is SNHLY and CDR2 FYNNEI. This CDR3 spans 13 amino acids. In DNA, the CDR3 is TGTGCCAGCAGTCCGATAAAAAGAGATACGCAGTATTTT. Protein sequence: CASSPIKRDTQYF.

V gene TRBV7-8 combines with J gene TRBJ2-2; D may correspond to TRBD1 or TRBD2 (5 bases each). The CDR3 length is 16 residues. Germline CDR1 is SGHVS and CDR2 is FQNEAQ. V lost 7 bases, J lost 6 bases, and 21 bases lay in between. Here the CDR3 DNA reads TGTGCCAGCACTTATGGTGGGGCCGGGGCCCCCGGGGAGCTGTTTTTT. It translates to CASTYGGAGAPGELFF.

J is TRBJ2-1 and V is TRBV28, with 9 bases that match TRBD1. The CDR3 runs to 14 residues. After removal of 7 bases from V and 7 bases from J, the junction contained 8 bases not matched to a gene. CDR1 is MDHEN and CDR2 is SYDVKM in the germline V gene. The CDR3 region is CASTGTGILNEQFF. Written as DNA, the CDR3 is TGTGCCAGCACCGGGACAGGGATTTTGAATGAGCAGTTCTTC.

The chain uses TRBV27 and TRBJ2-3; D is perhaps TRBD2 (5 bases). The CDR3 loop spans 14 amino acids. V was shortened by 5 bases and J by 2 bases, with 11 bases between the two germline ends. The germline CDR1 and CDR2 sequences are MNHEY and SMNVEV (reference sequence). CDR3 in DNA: TGTGCCAGCAGTCCGCTTCTAGCCACAGATACGCAGTATTTT. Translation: CASSPLLATDTQYF.

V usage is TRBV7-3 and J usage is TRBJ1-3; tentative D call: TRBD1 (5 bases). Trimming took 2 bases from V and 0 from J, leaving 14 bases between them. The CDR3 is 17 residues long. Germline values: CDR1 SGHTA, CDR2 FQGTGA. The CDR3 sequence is CASSLSGGPSSGNTIYF. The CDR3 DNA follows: TGTGCCAGCAGCTTATCGGGGGGTCCCAGCTCTGGAAACACCATATATTTT. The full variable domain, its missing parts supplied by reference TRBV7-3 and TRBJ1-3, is GAGVSQTPSNKVTEKGKYVELRCDPISGHTALYWYRQSLGQGPEFLIYFQGTGAADDSGLPNDRFFAVRPEGSVSTLKIQRTERGDSAVYLCASSLSGGPSSGNTIYFGEGSWLTVV.

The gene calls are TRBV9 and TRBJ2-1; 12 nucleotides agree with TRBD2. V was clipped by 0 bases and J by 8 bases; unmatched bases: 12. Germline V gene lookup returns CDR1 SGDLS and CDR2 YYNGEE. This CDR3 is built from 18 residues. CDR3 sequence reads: CASSVGLAGGSLSDEQFF. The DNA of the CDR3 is TGTGCCAGCAGCGTAGGGCTAGCGGGAGGGTCACTTTCCGATGAGCAGTTCTTC.

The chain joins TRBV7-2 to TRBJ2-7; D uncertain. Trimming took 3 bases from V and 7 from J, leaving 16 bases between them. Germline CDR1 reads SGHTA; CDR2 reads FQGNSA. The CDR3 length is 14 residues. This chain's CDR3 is CASSLSIGLDEQYF. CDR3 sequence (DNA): TGTGCCAGCAGCTTGTCAATAGGTTTAGATGAGCAGTACTTC.

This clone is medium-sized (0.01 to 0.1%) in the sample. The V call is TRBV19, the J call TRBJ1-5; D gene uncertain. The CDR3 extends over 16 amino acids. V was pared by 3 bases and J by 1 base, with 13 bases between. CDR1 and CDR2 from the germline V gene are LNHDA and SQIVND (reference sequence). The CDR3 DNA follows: TGTGCCAGTAGTATCTCGGGGTTGTTGAGCAATCAGCCCCAGCATTTT. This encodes CASSISGLLSNQPQHF.

The CDR3 protein is CASSANNEQFF. The CDR3 DNA reads as TGTGCCAGCAGCGCAAACAATGAGCAGTTCTTC. The genes are TRBV7-3 and TRBJ2-1, with D unresolved. In germline, CDR1 is SGHTA, CDR2 FQGTGA. V was trimmed by 5 bases and J by 5 bases, leaving 4 bases between them. The CDR3 totals 11 residues.

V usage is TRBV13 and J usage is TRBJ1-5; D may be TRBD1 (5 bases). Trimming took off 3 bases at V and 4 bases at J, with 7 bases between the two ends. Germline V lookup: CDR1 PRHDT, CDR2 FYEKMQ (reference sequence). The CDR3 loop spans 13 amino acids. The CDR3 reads CASSFAGNQPQHF. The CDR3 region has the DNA TGTGCCAGCAGCTTTGCAGGGAATCAGCCCCAGCATTTT. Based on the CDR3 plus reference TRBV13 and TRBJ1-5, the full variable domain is AAGVIQSPRHLIKEKRETATLKCYPIPRHDTVYWYQQGPGQDPQFLISFYEKMQSDKGSIPDRFSAQQFSDYHSELNMSSLELGDSALYFCASSFAGNQPQHFGDGTRLSIL.

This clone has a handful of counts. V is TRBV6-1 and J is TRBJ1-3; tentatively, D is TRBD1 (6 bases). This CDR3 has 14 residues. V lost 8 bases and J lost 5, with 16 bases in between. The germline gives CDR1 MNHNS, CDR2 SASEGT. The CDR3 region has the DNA TGTGCCAGCGGAAGACGGGACACCCGAAACACCATATATTTT. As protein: CASGRRDTRNTIYF.

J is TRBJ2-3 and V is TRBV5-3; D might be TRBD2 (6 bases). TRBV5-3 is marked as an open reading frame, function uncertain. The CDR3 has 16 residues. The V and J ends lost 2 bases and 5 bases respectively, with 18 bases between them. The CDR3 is CARSFGGLELKDTQYF. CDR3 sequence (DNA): TGTGCCAGAAGCTTCGGGGGTCTGGAGTTGAAAGATACGCAGTATTTT.

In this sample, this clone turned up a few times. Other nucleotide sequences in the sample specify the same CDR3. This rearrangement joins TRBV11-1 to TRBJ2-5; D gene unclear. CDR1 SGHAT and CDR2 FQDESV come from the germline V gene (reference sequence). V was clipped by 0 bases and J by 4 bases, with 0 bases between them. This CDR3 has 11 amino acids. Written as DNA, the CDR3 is TGTGCCAGCAGCTTAGCAGAGACCCAGTACTTC. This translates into CASSLAETQYF.

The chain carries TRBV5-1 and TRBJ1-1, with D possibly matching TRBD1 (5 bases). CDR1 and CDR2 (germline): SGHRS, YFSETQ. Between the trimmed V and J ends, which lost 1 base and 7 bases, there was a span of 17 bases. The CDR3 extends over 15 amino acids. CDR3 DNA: TGCGCCAGCAGCTTGACTGGTCCGGGGACCCTTGAAGCTTTCTTT. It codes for CASSLTGPGTLEAFF.

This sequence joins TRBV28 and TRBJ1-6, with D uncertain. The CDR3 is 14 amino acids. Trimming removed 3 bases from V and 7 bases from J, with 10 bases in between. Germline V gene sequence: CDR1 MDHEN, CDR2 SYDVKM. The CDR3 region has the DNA TGTGCCAGCAGTTTTGAAGCCTCGAATTCACCCCTCCACTTT. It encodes CASSFEASNSPLHF.

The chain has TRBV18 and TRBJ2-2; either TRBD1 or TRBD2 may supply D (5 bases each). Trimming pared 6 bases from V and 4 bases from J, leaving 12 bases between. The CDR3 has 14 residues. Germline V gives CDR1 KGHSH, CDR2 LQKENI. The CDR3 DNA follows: TGTGCCAGCTCCCGGGACCCAGCCACCGGGGAGCTGTTTTTT. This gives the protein CASSRDPATGELFF.

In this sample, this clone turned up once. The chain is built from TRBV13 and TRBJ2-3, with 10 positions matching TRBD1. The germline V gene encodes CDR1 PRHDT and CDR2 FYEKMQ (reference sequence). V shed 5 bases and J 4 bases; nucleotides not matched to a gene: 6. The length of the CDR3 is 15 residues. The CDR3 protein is CASSPGTGEADTQYF. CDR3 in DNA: TGTGCCAGCAGCCCCGGGACAGGGGAGGCAGATACGCAGTATTTT.

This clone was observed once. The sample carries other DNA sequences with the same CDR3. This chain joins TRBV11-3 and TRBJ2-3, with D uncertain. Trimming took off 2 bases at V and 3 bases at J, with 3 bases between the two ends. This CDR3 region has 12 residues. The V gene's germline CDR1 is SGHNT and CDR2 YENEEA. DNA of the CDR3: TGTGCCAGCAGCTTACGGACAGATACGCAGTATTTT. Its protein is CASSLRTDTQYF.

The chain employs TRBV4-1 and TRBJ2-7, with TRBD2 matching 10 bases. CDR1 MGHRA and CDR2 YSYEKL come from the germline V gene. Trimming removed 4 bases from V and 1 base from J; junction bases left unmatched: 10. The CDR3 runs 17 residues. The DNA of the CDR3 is TGCGCCAGCAGCCTTCGGCCGGGACTAGCGCCTTCCTACGAGCAGTACTTC. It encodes CASSLRPGLAPSYEQYF.

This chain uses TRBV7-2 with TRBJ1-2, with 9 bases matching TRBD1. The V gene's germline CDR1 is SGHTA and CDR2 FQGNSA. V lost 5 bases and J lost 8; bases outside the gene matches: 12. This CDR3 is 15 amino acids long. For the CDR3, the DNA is TGTGCCAGCAGCCACGGGGGACAGGGCGAAGTCGGCTACACCTTC. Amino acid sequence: CASSHGGQGEVGYTF.

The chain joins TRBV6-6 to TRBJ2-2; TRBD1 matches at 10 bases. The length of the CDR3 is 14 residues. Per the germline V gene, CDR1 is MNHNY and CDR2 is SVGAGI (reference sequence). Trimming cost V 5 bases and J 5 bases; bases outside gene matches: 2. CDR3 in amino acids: CASSRGQGTGELFF. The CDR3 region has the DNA TGTGCCAGCAGTCGGGGACAGGGGACCGGGGAGCTGTTTTTT.

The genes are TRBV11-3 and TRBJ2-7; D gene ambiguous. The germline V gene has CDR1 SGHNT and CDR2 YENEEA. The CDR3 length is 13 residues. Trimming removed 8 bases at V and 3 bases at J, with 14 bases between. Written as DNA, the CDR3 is TGTGCCAGCGGCCCAGACCCAGGCTACGAGCAGTACTTC. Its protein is CASGPDPGYEQYF. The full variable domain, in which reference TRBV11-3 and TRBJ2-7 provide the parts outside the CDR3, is EAGVVQSPRYKIIEKKQPVAFWCNPISGHNTLYWYLQNLGQGPELLIRYENEEAVDDSQLPKDRFSAERLKGVDSTLKIQPAELGDSAVYLCASGPDPGYEQYFGPGTRLTVT.

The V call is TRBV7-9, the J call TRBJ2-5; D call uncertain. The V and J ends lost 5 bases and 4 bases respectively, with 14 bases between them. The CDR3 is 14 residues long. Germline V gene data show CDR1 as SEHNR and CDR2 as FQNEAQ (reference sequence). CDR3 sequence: CASSPYQVGETQYF. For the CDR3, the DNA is TGTGCCAGCAGCCCCTATCAAGTGGGAGAGACCCAGTACTTC.

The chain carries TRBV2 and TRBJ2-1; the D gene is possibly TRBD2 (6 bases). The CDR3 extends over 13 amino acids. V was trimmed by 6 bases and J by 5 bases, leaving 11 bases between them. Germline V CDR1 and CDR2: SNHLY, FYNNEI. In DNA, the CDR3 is TGTGCCAGCAGGGGACTGGGAAACAATGAGCAGTTCTTC. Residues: CASRGLGNNEQFF.

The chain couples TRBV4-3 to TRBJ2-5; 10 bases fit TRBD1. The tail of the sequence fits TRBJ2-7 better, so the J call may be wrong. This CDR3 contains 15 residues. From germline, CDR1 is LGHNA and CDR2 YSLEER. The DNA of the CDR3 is TGCGCCAGCAGCATCGGGACAGGGGAAGTCTACGAGCAGTACTTC. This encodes CASSIGTGEVYEQYF.

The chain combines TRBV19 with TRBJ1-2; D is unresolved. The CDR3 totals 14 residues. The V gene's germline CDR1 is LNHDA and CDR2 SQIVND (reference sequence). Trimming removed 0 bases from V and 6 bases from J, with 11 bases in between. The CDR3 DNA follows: TGTGCCAGTAGTATAGATCGGACTGATGATGGCTACACCTTC. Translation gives CASSIDRTDDGYTF.

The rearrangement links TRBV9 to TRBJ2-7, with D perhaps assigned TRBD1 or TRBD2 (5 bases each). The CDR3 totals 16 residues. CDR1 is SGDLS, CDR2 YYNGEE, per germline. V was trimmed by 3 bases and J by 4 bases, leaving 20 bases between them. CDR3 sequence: CASSAHSGIGVYEQYF. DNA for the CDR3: TGTGCCAGCAGCGCCCATTCGGGGATAGGGGTGTACGAGCAGTACTTC.

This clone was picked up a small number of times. CDR3 nucleotide sequence: TGTGCCAGCAGTGACCCGGACAGGGCCCAGAGCTACGAGCAGTACTTC. Residues: CASSDPDRAQSYEQYF. The J gene is TRBJ2-7, the V gene TRBV2; 8 nucleotides line up with TRBD1. Unmatched junction bases numbered 10, after V lost 3 bases and J lost 3 bases. The CDR3 spans 16 residues. CDR1 is SNHLY, CDR2 FYNNEI, per germline.